This T cell receptor beta chain was profiled in a study of T cells in localized non-small cell lung cancer. Study-level points and caveats: Higher adjacent-lung clonality was associated with shorter survival. Paired adjacent lung recovered a median roughly 60 of the top 100 tumor clones. Sequencing was limited to one tumor region, leaving the possibility of heterogeneity open. Clonality peaked in uninvolved adjacent lung rather than tumor.

V lost 7 bases to trimming and J lost 0 bases, with 7 bases between them. CDR1 and CDR2 from the germline V gene are MNHNY and SVGAGI (reference sequence). The CDR3 totals 13 residues. This clone was counted a single time. The antigen is not known. Generated by immunoSEQ multiplex PCR, the TCRdb table keeps only in-frame clones and is missing some. The sample contains fewer than 35,000 clones, 80% to 90% of which appear only once. This sequence joins TRBV6-6 and TRBJ1-3; D uncertain. Sequenced material: peripheral blood, taken before any cancer treatment. This TCR was sampled from a male donor at least 60 years old with stage III lung adenocarcinoma. In DNA form, the CDR3 reads TGTGCCAGCACCGACTTCTCTGGAAACACCATATATTTT. Encoded protein: CASTDFSGNTIYF.